The TCR beta chain under discussion was sequenced for a study of regulatory T cells in long-lasting Graves disease. Study background: Graves' patients (newly diagnosed) had been on antithyroid drugs under 3 months.

Time point reported: newly diagnosed GD, antithyroid drugs for less than 3 months. There was RNA extracted from PBMCs, and the TCR library was made from it. CDR3 regions were amplified by Arm-PCR using iRepertoire HTBI primers to build TCR beta libraries. TCRdb re-derived calls from the multiplex PCR reads in MiXCR, one entry per CDR3 protein. Of 300,000 to 400,000 distinct CDR3 sequences in the sample, over 15% were seen once. In its sample, this clonotype was seen many times. The V and J ends lost 3 bases and 5 bases respectively, with 17 bases between them. Looked up from germline, CDR1 is DFQATT and CDR2 is SNEGSKA (reference sequence). The CDR3 is 14 residues long. These same data were also listed under a study on T cells in Graves' hyperthyroidism and ophthalmopathy. That study reports: A set of HTBI primers served as the primers for a first-round RT-PCR of the TCR CDR3. Most thyroid clonotypes with frequency above 0.001 were detected in blood. Ophthalmopathy cases were set apart from stable hyperthyroidism by a 13 V-J model.

The chain joins TRBV20-1 to TRBJ2-7; tentative D call: TRBD2 (7 bases). This TCR was recovered from a man aged 40-49 years with Graves disease. Sequenced here: peripheral blood mononuclear cells (PBMCs), sampled at new diagnosis, from a patient treated with antithyroid drugs. The CDR3 reads CSARAAGGADEQYF. The CDR3 coding sequence is TGCAGTGCTAGGGCGGCTGGGGGGGCCGACGAGCAGTACTTC.